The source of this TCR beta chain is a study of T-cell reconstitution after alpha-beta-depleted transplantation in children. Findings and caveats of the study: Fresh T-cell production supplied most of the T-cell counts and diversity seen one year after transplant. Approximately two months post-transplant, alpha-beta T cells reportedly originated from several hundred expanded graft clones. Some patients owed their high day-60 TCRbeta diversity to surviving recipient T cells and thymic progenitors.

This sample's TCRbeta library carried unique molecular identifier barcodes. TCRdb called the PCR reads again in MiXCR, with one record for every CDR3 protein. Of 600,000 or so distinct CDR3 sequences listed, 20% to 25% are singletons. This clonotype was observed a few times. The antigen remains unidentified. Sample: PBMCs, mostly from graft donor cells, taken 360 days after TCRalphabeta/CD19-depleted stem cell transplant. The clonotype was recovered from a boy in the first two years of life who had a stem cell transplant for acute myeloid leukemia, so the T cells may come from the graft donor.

CDR3 DNA: TGCAGTGCTAGCGTTGCGGGGGAGACCCAGTACTTC. It encodes CSASVAGETQYF. V usage is TRBV20-1 and J usage is TRBJ2-5, with D possibly being TRBD2 (6 bases). Germline V lookup: CDR1 DFQATT, CDR2 SNEGSKA (reference sequence). This CDR3 is 12 amino acids long. V lost 3 bases to trimming and J lost 5 bases, with 10 bases between them.